This T cell receptor (beta chain) was observed in a study of blood T cell repertoires in COVID-19. Study context: Samples came from the United States, Italy and Spain, spanning acute and convalescent COVID-19. PBMCs, B-cell-depleted T cells, or T cells provided the cDNA or gDNA that made up the material.

Germline CDR1 and CDR2: SEHNR and FQNEAQ (reference sequence). V shed 0 bases and J shed 8 bases, with 7 bases lying between them. The CDR3 spans 12 residues. Per the original methods: Reference gene primer amplification yielded estimated nucleated cell counts. The repertoire was sequenced with immunoSEQ multiplex PCR; TCRdb's copy has only in-frame clones and lacks some. That table is the source of V, J and clone size, and D and trimming were worked out from the DNA. The sample records some 250,000 clones, around four fifths being singletons. Sample: peripheral blood. The sequence derives from a man aged 40-50 years with acute or convalescent COVID-19. The chain recombines TRBV7-9 with TRBJ1-2, with a tentative D call TRBD1 (5 bases). CDR3 bases: TGTGCCAGCAGCTTAGCCAGGGAAGGCTACACCTTC. As protein: CASSLAREGYTF.